A single sample is the source of the 12 T cell receptor beta chains below, sequenced in a study of blood T cells in healthy people across ages (dated by TCRdb to 2014 to 2015). The method was 5' RACE. The sequencer was an Illumina HiSeq 2500. The second PCR ran for about 7 to 11 cycles and used a J-beta primer mix along with a sample-barcoded 5' primer. TCRdb ran its own pipeline on the public reads, namely fastp trimming at Q25 and MiXCR clone calling, and kept in-frame beta chains. CDR3 protein duplicates are merged, each entry listing the most common genes and DNA. In all, the sample holds over a million distinct CDR3 sequences, and around 55% of those were seen once. The ten largest clones add up to 6.5% to 8.5% of the sample. The material sequenced was blood. These receptors were obtained from a man younger than 35 in good health.

V gene TRBV20-1 combines with J gene TRBJ2-5; either TRBD1 or TRBD2 may fit D (5 bases each). V shed 3 bases and J shed 3 bases, with 11 bases lying between them. Germline-derived CDR1 and CDR2 are DFQATT and SNEGSKA (reference sequence). This CDR3 is 13 amino acids long. The CDR3 sequence: CSASGTLKETQYF. For the CDR3, the DNA is TGCAGTGCTAGCGGGACCCTCAAAGAGACCCAGTACTTC.

This sequence joins TRBV6-1 and TRBJ1-2, with TRBD1 identical over 10 bases. J lost 3 bases, V lost 0 bases, and 7 bases had no gene match. The germline CDR1 and CDR2 sequences are MNHNS and SASEGT. The CDR3 has 17 residues. CDR3 sequence reads: CASSEARGTGEDYGYTF. Here the CDR3 DNA reads TGTGCCAGCAGTGAAGCCCGAGGGACAGGGGAGGACTATGGCTACACCTTC.

The V gene is TRBV3-1, the J gene TRBJ2-4; 7 bases map to TRBD2. TRBJ2-7 matches the DNA end more closely, so the J call is doubtful. Germline V gene sequence: CDR1 LGHDT, CDR2 YNNKEL (reference sequence). CDR3 length: 20 residues. CDR3 sequence reads: CASSQEAPGLGAFSPYEQYF. CDR3 nucleotide sequence: TGTGCCAGCAGCCAAGAGGCCCCCGGACTAGGAGCCTTTAGCCCATACGAGCAGTACTTC.

This clonotype was seen a handful of times. CDR3 coding DNA: TGCGCCAGCAGTGAGGACGGGTCATTAGAGACCCAGTACTTC. Translated, it gives CASSEDGSLETQYF. The V and J genes are TRBV10-1 and TRBJ2-5; D not certain. The CDR3 runs 14 residues. The V gene lost 2 bases and the J gene lost 4 bases, with 11 bases spanning the gap. In germline, CDR1 is WNHNN, CDR2 SYGVQD (reference sequence).

The chain employs TRBV14 and TRBJ2-5, with a possible D match to TRBD1 (5 bases). The CDR3 extends over 14 amino acids. V shed 3 bases and J shed 2 bases, with 10 bases lying between them. CDR1 is SGHDN, CDR2 FVKESK, per germline. CDR3 in amino acids: CASSHLDRQETQYF. As DNA, the CDR3 is TGTGCCAGCAGCCACCTTGACAGACAAGAGACCCAGTACTTC.

This clonotype came up a few times. The rearrangement links TRBV6-5 to TRBJ1-1; D is uncertain. Looked up from germline, CDR1 is MNHEY and CDR2 is SVGAGI. V was cut by 5 bases and J by 2 bases, with 6 bases left in between. CDR3 size: 12 residues. CDR3 loop: CASSPKNTEAFF. CDR3 coding DNA: TGTGCCAGCAGTCCCAAAAACACTGAAGCTTTCTTT.

This clonotype was detected a few times. This chain joins TRBV29-1 and TRBJ2-7; D uncertain. The CDR3 is 13 amino acids. Germline assignment: CDR1 SQVTM and CDR2 ANQGSEA. Trimming cost V 3 bases and J 7 bases, with 16 bases left between them. The CDR3, as DNA: TGCAGCGTTGAGGTGACGGCCTCTAAAGAGCAGTACTTC. This translates into CSVEVTASKEQYF.

The rearrangement joins TRBV29-1 to TRBJ2-6, with 7 bases aligning to TRBD1. V trimming: 3 bases; J trimming: 0 bases; junction bases outside the gene matches: 5. Germline CDR1 is SQVTM and CDR2 is ANQGSEA. This CDR3 is 16 amino acids long. The CDR3 DNA follows: TGCAGCGTTGAGACATGGGACAGCTCTGGGGCCAACGTCCTGACTTTC. It translates to CSVETWDSSGANVLTF.

The chain links TRBV20-1 to TRBJ1-6; D is perhaps TRBD1 (5 bases). This CDR3 has 16 amino acids. From germline, CDR1 is DFQATT and CDR2 SNEGSKA (reference sequence). V shed 7 bases and J shed 0 bases, with 16 bases lying between them. CDR3 DNA: TGCAGTGTTCTACCCAGGGCGAGCTCCTATAATTCACCCCTCCACTTT. Protein sequence: CSVLPRASSYNSPLHF.

The table lists this clonotype with a count of one. This chain uses TRBV4-1 with TRBJ1-2; D is unclear. Looked up from germline, CDR1 is MGHRA and CDR2 is YSYEKL. The CDR3 is 15 residues long. Deletions cut 1 base from V and 5 bases from J, with 14 bases between. The CDR3 DNA reads as TGCGCCAGCAGCCAAGCTGGGGTTACACCTTATGGCTACACCTTC. Amino acid sequence: CASSQAGVTPYGYTF.

V and J are TRBV4-1 and TRBJ2-1; D unclear. The CDR3 runs 13 residues. CDR1 and CDR2 (germline): MGHRA, YSYEKL. Trimming shortened V by 0 bases and J by 4 bases, and 4 bases separated the two germline ends. In DNA, the CDR3 is TGCGCCAGCAGCCAAGATATGTACAATGAGCAGTTCTTC. Protein: CASSQDMYNEQFF.

The chain couples TRBV20-1 to TRBJ1-4; D gene ambiguous. The CDR3 has 13 residues. Germline V lookup: CDR1 DFQATT, CDR2 SNEGSKA (reference sequence). V lost 4 bases, J lost 3 bases, and 9 bases lay in between. The CDR3 here is CSANEGSNEKLFF. The CDR3 DNA follows: TGCAGTGCTAATGAGGGATCTAATGAAAAACTGTTTTTT.